The 24 T cell receptor beta chains below were found in one sample sequenced in a study of CD8 T cells in Susac syndrome. Random hexamers served to reverse transcribe roughly 0.45 to 1 ug RNA. TCRdb used MiXCR to reprocess the immunoSEQ multiplex PCR reads, holding one entry per CDR3 protein. The data show more than 150,000 distinct CDR3 sequences, approximately 95% seen once. Sequencing was performed on CD4+ T cells from PBMCs. These receptor sequences come from a human donor with Susac syndrome.

The chain couples TRBV5-4 to TRBJ1-6; 8 positions agree with TRBD1. V lost 0 bases and J lost 8; bases outside the gene matches: 7. Per germline, CDR1 SGHNT and CDR2 YYREEE (reference sequence). The CDR3 runs to 16 residues. CDR3 sequence reads: CASSLGPDRGDSPLHF. The CDR3 region has the DNA TGTGCCAGCAGCTTGGGACCAGACAGGGGAGATTCACCCCTCCACTTT.

CDR3 DNA: TGTGCCAGCTCACCCGAACAGGGAGGGCAGTACTTC. It codes for CASSPEQGGQYF. This sequence joins TRBV18 and TRBJ2-7; TRBD1 or TRBD2 may be the D gene (6 bases each). The V and J ends lost 3 bases and 9 bases respectively, with 12 bases between them. In germline, CDR1 is KGHSH, CDR2 LQKENI. The CDR3 extends over 12 amino acids. The full variable domain, with the rest looked up from reference TRBV18 and TRBJ2-7, is NAGVMQNPRHLVRRRGQEARLRCSPMKGHSHVYWYRQLPEEGLKFMVYLQKENIIDESGMPKERFSAEFPKEGPSILRIQQVVRGDSAAYFCASSPEQGGQYFGPGTRLTVT.

The table lists this clonotype with a few counts. The rearrangement joins TRBV14 to TRBJ2-3; D is uncertain. Trimming took off 3 bases at V and 4 bases at J, with 2 bases between the two ends. Germline assignment: CDR1 SGHDN and CDR2 FVKESK. The length of the CDR3 is 11 residues. The CDR3 DNA follows: TGTGCCAGCAGCCAGTCAGATACGCAGTATTTT. Its protein is CASSQSDTQYF.

The V and J genes are TRBV11-2 and TRBJ2-3; D is unclear. V shed 5 bases and J shed 1 base, with 19 bases lying between them. CDR3 length: 17 amino acids. CDR1 SGHAT and CDR2 FQNNGV come from the germline V gene. The CDR3 DNA follows: TGTGCCAGCAGCATAGGTGCTCTAAGGGTCCGCACAGATACGCAGTATTTT. Translation gives CASSIGALRVRTDTQYF.

This sequence joins TRBV12-3 or TRBV12-4 and TRBJ2-2; tentative D call: TRBD2 (5 bases). V was pared by 6 bases and J by 1 base, with 6 bases between. CDR3 length equals 13 residues. CDR3 nucleotides: TGTGCCAGCAGGGACTGGAACACCGGGGAGCTGTTTTTT. Its protein product is CASRDWNTGELFF.

The chain carries TRBV7-2 and TRBJ2-5; 8 bases map to TRBD1. V lost 5 bases and J lost 7; bases outside the gene matches: 6. From germline, CDR1 is SGHTA and CDR2 FQGNSA. The CDR3 has 13 residues. CDR3 sequence (DNA): TGTGCCAGCAGCCTTGGACAGGGTGGGACCCAGTACTTC. Its translation: CASSLGQGGTQYF. Complete variable domain (other parts from reference TRBV7-2 and TRBJ2-5): GAGVSQSPSNKVTEKGKDVELRCDPISGHTALYWYRQSLGQGLEFLIYFQGNSAPDKSGLPSDRFSAERTGGSVSTLTIQRTQQEDSAVYLCASSLGQGGTQYFGPGTRLLVL.

This chain uses TRBV27 with TRBJ1-6, with 9 bases lining up with TRBD1. Trimming removed 6 bases from V and 10 bases from J; junction bases left unmatched: 7. The CDR3 sequence is 14 residues long. CDR1 MNHEY and CDR2 SMNVEV come from the germline V gene (reference sequence). The CDR3 DNA sequence: TGTGCCAGCAGGACACAGGGGGCTGGGTCACCCCTCCACTTT. The encoded protein is CASRTQGAGSPLHF.

This rearrangement joins TRBV29-1 to TRBJ2-3, with 8 bases aligning to TRBD2. CDR1 and CDR2 from the germline V gene are SQVTM and ANQGSEA. The CDR3 consists of 15 residues. Trimming cost V 3 bases and J 5 bases; bases outside gene matches: 10. This CDR3 is CSVEGVREGQDTQYF. The CDR3 coding sequence is TGCAGCGTTGAGGGGGTACGGGAGGGCCAAGATACGCAGTATTTT.

The chain uses TRBV9 and TRBJ2-3, with 8 bases fitting TRBD2. The germline V gene encodes CDR1 SGDLS and CDR2 YYNGEE. V shed 1 base and J 4 bases; nucleotides not matched to a gene: 5. The CDR3 is made up of 15 amino acids. CDR3 DNA: TGTGCCAGCAGCGTACTCGCGGGGGGACCAGATACGCAGTATTTT. Translating it yields CASSVLAGGPDTQYF.

This clonotype was recorded once. The J gene is TRBJ1-5, the V gene TRBV19; D ambiguous. This CDR3 contains 14 residues. Trimming took off 7 bases at V and 6 bases at J, with 16 bases between the two ends. From germline, CDR1 is LNHDA and CDR2 SQIVND (reference sequence). The CDR3 loop is CASKAPQPGQPQHF. DNA of the CDR3: TGTGCCAGTAAGGCACCCCAACCCGGTCAGCCCCAGCATTTT.

This chain uses TRBV20-1 with TRBJ1-6; TRBD1 might be the D (5 bases). V was clipped by 7 bases and J by 2 bases, with 6 bases between them. This CDR3 comprises 12 residues. Germline-derived CDR1 and CDR2 are DFQATT and SNEGSKA (reference sequence). The CDR3 DNA sequence: TGCAGTGGGGGCGCCTATAATTCACCCCTCCACTTT. Its translation is CSGGAYNSPLHF.

The chain uses TRBV11-1 and TRBJ2-4, with 13 bases aligning to TRBD2. The germline gives CDR1 SGHAT, CDR2 FQDESV (reference sequence). The junction had 3 bases not matched to a gene; V was cut back by 4 bases and J by 6 bases. The CDR3 is 15 residues long. This chain's CDR3 is CASSWTSGGLNIQYF. Written as DNA, the CDR3 is TGTGCCAGCAGCTGGACTAGCGGGGGACTAAACATTCAGTACTTC.

The J gene is TRBJ2-1, the V gene TRBV24-1; 7 bases map to TRBD1. The germline gives CDR1 KGHDR, CDR2 SFDVKD. V gave up 4 bases and J gave up 5 bases; unmatched junction bases: 10. CDR3 length: 16 amino acids. CDR3 amino acids: CATSERQGWGDNEQFF. The CDR3 DNA reads TGTGCCACCAGTGAGCGACAGGGTTGGGGTGACAATGAGCAGTTCTTC.

This clonotype has just one count. The chain employs TRBV15 and TRBJ1-2; the D is unclear. The CDR3 is 14 residues long. The V gene's germline CDR1 is LNHNV and CDR2 YYDKDF (reference sequence). The V and J ends lost 0 bases and 4 bases respectively, with 9 bases between them. Here the CDR3 reads CATSRETLAYGYTF. The CDR3 DNA follows: TGTGCCACCAGCAGAGAAACGCTCGCCTATGGCTACACCTTC. The variable domain in full, completed from reference TRBV15 and TRBJ1-2, reads DAMVIQNPRYQVTQFGKPVTLSCSQTLNHNVMYWYQQKSSQAPKLLFHYYDKDFNNEADTPDNFQSRRPNTSFCFLDIRSPGLGDTAMYLCATSRETLAYGYTFGSGTRLTVV.

The gene calls are TRBV28 and TRBJ1-5, with unresolved D. CDR1 is MDHEN, CDR2 SYDVKM, per germline. With 3 bases removed from V and 9 bases from J, the gap between germline ends came to 12 bases. There are 13 residues in the CDR3. The CDR3 protein is CASSFEGRRPQHF. For the CDR3, the DNA is TGTGCCAGCAGTTTTGAAGGAAGGCGGCCCCAGCATTTT.

The V gene is TRBV5-1, the J gene TRBJ2-5, with TRBD1 matching 7 bases. After removal of 0 bases from V and 2 bases from J, the junction contained 4 bases not matched to a gene. This CDR3 contains 15 residues. CDR1 and CDR2 (germline): SGHRS, YFSETQ. The CDR3 DNA follows: TGCGCCAGCAGCTTGGACGACAGGGTACAAGAGACCCAGTACTTC. Residues: CASSLDDRVQETQYF.

The rearrangement joins TRBV14 to TRBJ2-7, with 9 positions matching TRBD2. The CDR3 extends over 15 amino acids. V was clipped by 1 base and J by 3 bases; unmatched bases: 4. CDR1 is SGHDN, CDR2 FVKESK, per germline. In DNA, the CDR3 is TGTGCCAGCAGCCAAGGCGGGAGGGCCCTCTACGAGCAGTACTTC. It yields the protein CASSQGGRALYEQYF. Based on the CDR3 plus reference TRBV14 and TRBJ2-7, the full variable domain is EAGVTQFPSHSVIEKGQTVTLRCDPISGHDNLYWYRRVMGKEIKFLLHFVKESKQDESGMPNNRFLAERTGGTYSTLKVQPAELEDSGVYFCASSQGGRALYEQYFGPGTRLTVT.

The chain has TRBV14 and TRBJ1-1; D gene ambiguous. V shed 1 base and J shed 1 base, with 16 bases lying between them. This CDR3 is built from 17 residues. The germline V gene encodes CDR1 SGHDN and CDR2 FVKESK. CDR3 sequence: CASSQGRRFTTNTEAFF. CDR3 coding DNA: TGTGCCAGCAGCCAAGGGCGCAGATTTACGACGAACACTGAAGCTTTCTTT.

The chain links TRBV15 to TRBJ2-2, with D perhaps being TRBD1 or TRBD2 (6 bases each). Trimming shortened V by 1 base and J by 4 bases, and 13 bases separated the two germline ends. The CDR3 length is 16 residues. Per the germline V gene, CDR1 is LNHNV and CDR2 is YYDKDF (reference sequence). CDR3 sequence (DNA): TGTGCCACCAGCAGAGGAAGGGGGGCCGGCACCGGGGAGCTGTTTTTT. It is translated as CATSRGRGAGTGELFF.

The CDR3 loop reads CASSLARDHNQPQHF. The DNA of the CDR3 is TGTGCCAGCAGCTTAGCCCGGGACCACAATCAGCCCCAGCATTTT. The rearrangement uses TRBV7-8 and TRBJ1-5; D is perhaps TRBD1 (5 bases). V shed 0 bases and J shed 3 bases, with 9 bases lying between them. CDR3 length: 15 amino acids. Germline V gives CDR1 SGHVS, CDR2 FQNEAQ.

V gene TRBV29-1 combines with J gene TRBJ1-2, with 7 bases lining up with TRBD1. Trimming removed 4 bases from V and 6 bases from J; junction bases left unmatched: 11. The germline gives CDR1 SQVTM, CDR2 ANQGSEA. The CDR3 is 14 residues long. CDR3 sequence reads: CSVGGTARADGYTF. The DNA for the CDR3 is TGCAGCGTTGGGGGGACAGCCCGGGCGGATGGCTACACCTTC.

This sequence joins TRBV29-1 and TRBJ2-7; D not resolved. Germline V gene lookup returns CDR1 SQVTM and CDR2 ANQGSEA. The CDR3 is 14 residues long. Trimming removed 4 bases at V and 3 bases at J, with 16 bases between. The CDR3: CSVAGSAPLYEQYF. CDR3 bases: TGCAGCGTTGCGGGCAGCGCTCCCCTCTACGAGCAGTACTTC.

This chain links TRBV6-6 with TRBJ1-4, with D maybe TRBD1 (6 bases). The V gene lost 10 bases and the J gene lost 8 bases, with 17 bases spanning the gap. Germline assignment: CDR1 MNHNY and CDR2 SVGAGI (reference sequence). The CDR3 sequence is 13 residues long. CDR3 in amino acids: CATRAGDNEKLFF. CDR3 DNA: TGTGCCACAAGGGCAGGGGACAACGAAAAACTGTTTTTT.

This clonotype is a singleton in its sample. The chain links TRBV28 to TRBJ2-7, with TRBD1 matching over 7 bases. After removal of 6 bases from V and 5 bases from J, the junction contained 10 bases not matched to a gene. The germline CDR1 and CDR2 sequences are MDHEN and SYDVKM. The CDR3 is 14 residues long. This CDR3 reads CASSRDRVLDEQYF. Here the CDR3 DNA reads TGTGCCAGCAGCCGGGACAGAGTCCTGGACGAGCAGTACTTC.